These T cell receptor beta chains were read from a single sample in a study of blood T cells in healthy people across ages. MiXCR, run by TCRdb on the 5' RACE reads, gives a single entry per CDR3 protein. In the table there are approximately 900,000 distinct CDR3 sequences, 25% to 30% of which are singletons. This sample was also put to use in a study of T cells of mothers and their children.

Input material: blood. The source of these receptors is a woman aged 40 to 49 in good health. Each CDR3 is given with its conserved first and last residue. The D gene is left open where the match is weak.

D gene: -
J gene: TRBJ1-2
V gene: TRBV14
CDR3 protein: CASSQDMTYGYTF

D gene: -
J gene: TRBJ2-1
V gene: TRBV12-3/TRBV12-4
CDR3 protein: CASSLGRQYLNAHNEQFF

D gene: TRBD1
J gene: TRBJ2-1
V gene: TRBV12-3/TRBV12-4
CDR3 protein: CASSSGTAYDTQFF

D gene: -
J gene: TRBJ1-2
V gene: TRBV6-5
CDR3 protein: CASSYSIGLGHTF

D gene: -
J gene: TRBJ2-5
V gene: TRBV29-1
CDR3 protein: CSVEELGTQYF

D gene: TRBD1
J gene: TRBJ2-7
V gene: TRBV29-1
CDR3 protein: CSVEDRDRGYEQYF

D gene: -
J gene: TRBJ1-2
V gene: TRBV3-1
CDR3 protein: CATQGQPRGGYTF

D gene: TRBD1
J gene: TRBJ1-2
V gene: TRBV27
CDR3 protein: CASSFSIGTVYGYTF

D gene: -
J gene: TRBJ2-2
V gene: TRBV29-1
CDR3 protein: CSATTDTGELFF

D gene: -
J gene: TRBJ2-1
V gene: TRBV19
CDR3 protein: CASSDNAGGNNEQFF

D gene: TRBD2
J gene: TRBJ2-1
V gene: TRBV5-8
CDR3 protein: CASTQLAGDRNEQFF

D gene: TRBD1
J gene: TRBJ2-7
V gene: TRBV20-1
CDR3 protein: CSGTGTAYEQYF

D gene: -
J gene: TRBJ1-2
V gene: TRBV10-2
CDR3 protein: CASRIDSYGYTF

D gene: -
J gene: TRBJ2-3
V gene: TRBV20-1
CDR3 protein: CSAVDLAEFTDTQYF

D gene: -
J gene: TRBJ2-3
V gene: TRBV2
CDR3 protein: CASSVESPDTQYF

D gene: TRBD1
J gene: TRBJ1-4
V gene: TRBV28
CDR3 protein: CASSPYRGGNEKLFF